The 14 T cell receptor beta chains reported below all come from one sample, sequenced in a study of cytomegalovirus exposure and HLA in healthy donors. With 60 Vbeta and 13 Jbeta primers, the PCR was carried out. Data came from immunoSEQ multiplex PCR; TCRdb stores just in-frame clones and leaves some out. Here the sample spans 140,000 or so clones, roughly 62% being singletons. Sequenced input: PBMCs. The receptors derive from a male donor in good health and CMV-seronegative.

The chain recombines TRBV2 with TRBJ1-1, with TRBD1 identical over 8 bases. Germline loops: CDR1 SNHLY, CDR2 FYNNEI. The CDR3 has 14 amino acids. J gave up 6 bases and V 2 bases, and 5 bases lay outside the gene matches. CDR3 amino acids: CASSERSTGAEAFF. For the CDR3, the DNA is TGTGCCAGCAGTGAACGGTCGACAGGGGCTGAAGCTTTCTTT.

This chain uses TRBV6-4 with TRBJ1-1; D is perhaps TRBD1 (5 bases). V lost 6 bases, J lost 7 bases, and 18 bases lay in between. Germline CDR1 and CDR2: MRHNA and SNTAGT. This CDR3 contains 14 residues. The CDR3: CASRLTELNVEAFF. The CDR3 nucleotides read TGTGCCAGCAGGCTGACAGAGCTCAACGTTGAAGCTTTCTTT.

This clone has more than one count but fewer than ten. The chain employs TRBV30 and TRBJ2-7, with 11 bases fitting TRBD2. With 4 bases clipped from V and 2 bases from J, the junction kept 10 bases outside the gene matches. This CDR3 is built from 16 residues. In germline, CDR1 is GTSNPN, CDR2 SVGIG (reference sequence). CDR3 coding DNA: TGTGCCTGGATCGGTACTAGCGGGGGAACCCCCTACGAGCAGTACTTC. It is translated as CAWIGTSGGTPYEQYF.

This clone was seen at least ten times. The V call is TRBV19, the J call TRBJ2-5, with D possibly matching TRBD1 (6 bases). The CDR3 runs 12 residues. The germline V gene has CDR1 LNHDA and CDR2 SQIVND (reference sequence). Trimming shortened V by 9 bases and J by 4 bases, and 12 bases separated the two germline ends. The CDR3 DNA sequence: TGTGCCAGCGGGCGAGGGGGAGAGACCCAGTACTTC. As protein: CASGRGGETQYF.

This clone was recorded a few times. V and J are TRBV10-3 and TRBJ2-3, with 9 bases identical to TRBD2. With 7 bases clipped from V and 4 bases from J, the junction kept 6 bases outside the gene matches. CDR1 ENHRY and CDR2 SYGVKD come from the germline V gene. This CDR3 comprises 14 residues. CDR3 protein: CAIKGGGAADTQYF. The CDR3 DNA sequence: TGTGCCATCAAAGGCGGGGGGGCAGCAGATACGCAGTATTTT.

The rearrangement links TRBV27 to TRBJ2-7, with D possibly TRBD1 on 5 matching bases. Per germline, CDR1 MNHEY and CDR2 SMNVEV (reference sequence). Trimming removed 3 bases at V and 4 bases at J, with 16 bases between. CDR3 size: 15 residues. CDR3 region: CASSLTLDNLYEQYF. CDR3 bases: TGTGCCAGCAGTTTGACCTTGGACAACCTTTACGAGCAGTACTTC.

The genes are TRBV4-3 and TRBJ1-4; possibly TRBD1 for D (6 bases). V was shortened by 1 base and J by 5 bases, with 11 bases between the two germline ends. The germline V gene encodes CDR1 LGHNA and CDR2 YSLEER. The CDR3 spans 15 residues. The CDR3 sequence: CASSQVRQVNEKLFF. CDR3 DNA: TGCGCCAGCAGCCAAGTCCGACAGGTCAATGAAAAACTGTTTTTT.

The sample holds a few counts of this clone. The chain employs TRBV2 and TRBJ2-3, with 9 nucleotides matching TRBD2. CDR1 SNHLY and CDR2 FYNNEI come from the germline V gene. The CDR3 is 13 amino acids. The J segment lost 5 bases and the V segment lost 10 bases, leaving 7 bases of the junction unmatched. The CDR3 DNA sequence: TGTGCCAACTCGCGGGGGGGCCAAGATACGCAGTATTTT. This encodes CANSRGGQDTQYF.

The CDR3, as DNA: TGTGCCAGCAGTAAAGACAGGGGTTCCTTCGGCTACACCTTC. Its protein product is CASSKDRGSFGYTF. The rearrangement links TRBV6-1 to TRBJ1-2; TRBD1 agrees at 8 bases. The CDR3 runs to 14 residues. Trimming took 5 bases from V and 8 from J; bases not matched to a gene: 10. Germline V gene lookup returns CDR1 MNHNS and CDR2 SASEGT.

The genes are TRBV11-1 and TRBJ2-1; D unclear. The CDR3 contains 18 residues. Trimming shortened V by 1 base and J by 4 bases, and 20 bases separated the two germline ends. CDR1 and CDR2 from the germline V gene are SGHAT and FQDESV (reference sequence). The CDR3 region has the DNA TGTGCCAGCAGCTTAGTGATTCTGGGCCTCAAAAAATACAATGAGCAGTTCTTC. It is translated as CASSLVILGLKKYNEQFF.

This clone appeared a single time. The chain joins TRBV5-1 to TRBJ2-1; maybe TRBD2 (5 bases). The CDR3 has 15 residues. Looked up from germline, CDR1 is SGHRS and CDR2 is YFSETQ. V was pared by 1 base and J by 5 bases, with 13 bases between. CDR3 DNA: TGCGCCAGCAGCTTGTCGGGGTCTGGCGACAATGAGCAGTTCTTC. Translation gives CASSLSGSGDNEQFF.

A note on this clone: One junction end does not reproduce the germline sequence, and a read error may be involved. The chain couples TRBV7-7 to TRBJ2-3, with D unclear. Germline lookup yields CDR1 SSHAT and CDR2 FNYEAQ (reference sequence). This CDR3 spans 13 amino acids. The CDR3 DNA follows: TGTGCTAGCAGCTTAAACTTGGCAGATACGCAGTATTTT. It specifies CASSLNLADTQYF.

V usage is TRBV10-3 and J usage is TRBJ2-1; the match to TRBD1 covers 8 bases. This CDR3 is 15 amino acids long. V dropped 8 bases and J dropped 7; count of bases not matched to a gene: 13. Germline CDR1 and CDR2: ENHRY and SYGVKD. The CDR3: CAIGGQGRSDNEQFF. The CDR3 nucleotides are TGTGCCATCGGTGGACAGGGCAGATCGGATAATGAGCAGTTCTTC.

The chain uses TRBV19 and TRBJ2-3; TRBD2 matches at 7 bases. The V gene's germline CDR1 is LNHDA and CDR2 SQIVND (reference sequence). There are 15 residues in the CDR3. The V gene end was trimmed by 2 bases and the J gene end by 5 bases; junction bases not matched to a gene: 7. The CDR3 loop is CASSIKRGEGDTQYF. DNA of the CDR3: TGTGCCAGTAGTATAAAGCGGGGCGAGGGAGATACGCAGTATTTT. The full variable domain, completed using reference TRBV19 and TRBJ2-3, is DGGITQSPKYLFRKEGQNVTLSCEQNLNHDAMYWYRQDPGQGLRLIYYSQIVNDFQKGDIAEGYSVSREKKESFPLTVTSAQKNPTAFYLCASSIKRGEGDTQYFGPGTRLTVL.